Each of the 10 T cell receptor beta chains below was sequenced from the same sample in a study of shared clonotypes between healthy human individuals. Sequenced by immunoSEQ multiplex PCR; TCRdb stores in-frame clones only, minus some. The table has over a million clones, approximately 98.5% seen once; the top ten hold over 0.3%. Material: naive CD4+ T cells sorted from blood. Subset: CD45RA+ positively selected. The receptors shown here come from a man aged 25 to 40 in good health.

This chain uses TRBV7-2 with TRBJ2-7; TRBD1 agrees at 7 bases. CDR1 is SGHTA and CDR2 is FQGNSA in the germline V gene. CDR3 size: 16 residues. V lost 4 bases, J lost 2 bases, and 11 bases stayed unmatched. CDR3 bases: TGTGCCAGCAGCTACACCGTGACAGGGAAGGCCTACGAGCAGTACTTC. Protein product: CASSYTVTGKAYEQYF.

This chain links TRBV7-2 with TRBJ2-5; D possibly uses TRBD1 or TRBD2 (5 bases each). This CDR3 is 14 amino acids long. V lost 3 bases and J lost 4, with 12 bases in between. Germline V CDR1 and CDR2: SGHTA, FQGNSA. CDR3 sequence reads: CASSFLKGTETQYF. CDR3 nucleotide sequence: TGTGCCAGCAGCTTTCTAAAGGGGACAGAGACCCAGTACTTC.

The chain uses TRBV18 and TRBJ2-5; 7 nucleotides agree with TRBD2. The J segment lost 5 bases and the V segment lost 5 bases, leaving 5 bases of the junction unmatched. The CDR3 is made up of 13 amino acids. From germline, CDR1 is KGHSH and CDR2 LQKENI. For the CDR3, the DNA is TGTGCCAGCTCAGCGGGAGCGGGGGAGACCCAGTACTTC. Amino acids: CASSAGAGETQYF. Variable domain in full (rest from reference TRBV18 and TRBJ2-5): NAGVMQNPRHLVRRRGQEARLRCSPMKGHSHVYWYRQLPEEGLKFMVYLQKENIIDESGMPKERFSAEFPKEGPSILRIQQVVRGDSAAYFCASSAGAGETQYFGPGTRLLVL.

V and J are TRBV5-8 and TRBJ2-7; D may be TRBD1 or TRBD2 (6 bases each). This CDR3 spans 13 amino acids. Trimming removed 4 bases from V and 6 bases from J, with 14 bases in between. Germline values: CDR1 SGHTS, CDR2 YDEGEE. Here the CDR3 reads CASSRLVGGEQYF. Here the CDR3 DNA reads TGTGCCAGCAGCCGACTAGTAGGGGGCGAGCAGTACTTC.

The chain is built from TRBV5-8 and TRBJ2-5; D is unresolved. The CDR3 length is 13 residues. V was cut by 4 bases and J by 2 bases, with 9 bases left in between. The germline V gene encodes CDR1 SGHTS and CDR2 YDEGEE. DNA for the CDR3: TGTGCCAGCAGCCAGACGGGTCAAGAGACCCAGTACTTC. Its translation is CASSQTGQETQYF.

The chain carries TRBV4-2 and TRBJ1-1; no clear D. The CDR3 is 17 residues long. CDR1 and CDR2 from the germline V gene are LGHNA and YNFKEQ. V was trimmed by 1 base and J by 1 base, leaving 16 bases between them. The CDR3 coding sequence is TGTGCCAGCAGCCAAGTCCCAACAGAGGGATGGAACACTGAAGCTTTCTTT. Its translation: CASSQVPTEGWNTEAFF.

DNA of the CDR3: TGCGCCAGCAGCGCCCGGTCCGCGAACACCGGGGAGCTGTTTTTT. Translated: CASSARSANTGELFF. V and J are TRBV4-1 and TRBJ2-2; D is ambiguous. The germline V and J ends were trimmed by 5 bases and 0 bases, with 10 bases remaining between them. Germline CDR1 reads MGHRA; CDR2 reads YSYEKL. There are 15 residues in the CDR3.

J is TRBJ2-1 and V is TRBV7-9; 8 bases fit TRBD2. The trim removed 4 bases at V and 3 bases at J, leaving 5 bases unmatched. The CDR3 is 15 residues long. Germline V gene sequence: CDR1 SEHNR, CDR2 FQNEAQ (reference sequence). CDR3 sequence (DNA): TGTGCCAGCAGCTGGGAGCGGGAGCACTACAATGAGCAGTTCTTC. It translates to CASSWEREHYNEQFF.

The chain has TRBV6-4 and TRBJ1-5; 8 nucleotides line up with TRBD1. The CDR3 loop spans 14 amino acids. Germline trimming cut 5 bases from V and 7 bases from J; bases unmatched to any gene: 7. Germline V gene sequence: CDR1 MRHNA, CDR2 SNTAGT. The DNA for the CDR3 is TGTGCCAGCAGTTCGCACAGGGGGTCACAGCCCCAGCATTTT. Translation: CASSSHRGSQPQHF.

The chain joins TRBV7-9 to TRBJ2-7; D is ambiguous. Germline V gene data show CDR1 as SEHNR and CDR2 as FQNEAQ (reference sequence). V gave up 3 bases and J gave up 4 bases, with 7 bases separating them. The CDR3 runs 12 residues. The CDR3 loop is CASSFHGYEQYF. In nucleotides, the CDR3 is TGTGCCAGCAGCTTTCATGGGTACGAGCAGTACTTC.